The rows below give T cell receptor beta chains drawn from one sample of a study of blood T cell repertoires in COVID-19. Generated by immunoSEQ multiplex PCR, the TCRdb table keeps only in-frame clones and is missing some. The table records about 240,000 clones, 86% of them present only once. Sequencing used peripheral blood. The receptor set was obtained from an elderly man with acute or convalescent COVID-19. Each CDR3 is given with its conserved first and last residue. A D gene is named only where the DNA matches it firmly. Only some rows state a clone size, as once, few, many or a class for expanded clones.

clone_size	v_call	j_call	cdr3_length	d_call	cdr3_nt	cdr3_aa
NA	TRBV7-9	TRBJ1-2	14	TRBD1	TGTGCCAGCAGCCGGGACAGGGGGCAGGTTGGCTACACCTTC	CASSRDRGQVGYTF
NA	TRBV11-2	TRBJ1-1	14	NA	TGTGCCAGCAGCCGCGGGGGGACACCTTCTGAAGCTTTCTTT	CASSRGGTPSEAFF
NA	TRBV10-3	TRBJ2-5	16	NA	TGTGCCATCAGCACATCCTTTGGGAGTCTCCAAGAGACCCAGTACTTC	CAISTSFGSLQETQYF
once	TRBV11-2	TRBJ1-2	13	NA	TGTGCCAGCAGCTTCGGGGATAGCTATGGCTACACCTTC	CASSFGDSYGYTF
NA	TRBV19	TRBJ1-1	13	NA	TGTGCCAGTGGAAGACAGCGGAACACTGAAGCTTTCTTT	CASGRQRNTEAFF
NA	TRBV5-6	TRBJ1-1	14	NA	TGTGCCAGCAGCTCGACAGCACTGAACACTGAAGCTTTCTTT	CASSSTALNTEAFF
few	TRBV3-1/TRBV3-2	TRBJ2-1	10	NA	TGTGCCTGCGGGGCTCCGGAGCAGTTCTTC	CACGAPEQFF
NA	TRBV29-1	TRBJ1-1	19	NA	TGCAGCGTTGAAGAGGAACCGGACAGATTTACCTATGGTGGCACTGAAGCTTTCTTT	CSVEEEPDRFTYGGTEAFF
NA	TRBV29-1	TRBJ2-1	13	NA	TGCAGCGTTGAAGGGTTGAGAAAGAATGAGCAGTTCTTC	CSVEGLRKNEQFF
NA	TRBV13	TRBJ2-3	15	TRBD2	TGTGCCAGCAGCTTTAGCGGGGGGGCCACAGATACGCAGTATTTT	CASSFSGGATDTQYF
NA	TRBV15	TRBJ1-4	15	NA	TGTGCCACCAGCAGAGATGGGGAAAGGGGGGAAAAACTGTTTTTT	CATSRDGERGEKLFF
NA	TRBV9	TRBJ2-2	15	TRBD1	TGTGCCAGCAGCGCCCTGGGACAGAGCACCGGGGAGCTGTTTTTT	CASSALGQSTGELFF
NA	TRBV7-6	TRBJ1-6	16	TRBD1	TGTGCCAGCAGCCCCCTTTCACAGGGGTTGTCGTCACCCCTCCACTTT	CASSPLSQGLSSPLHF
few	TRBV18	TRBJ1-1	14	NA	TGTGCCAGCTCACCGGGGGGTCCCGCCACTGAAGCTTTCTTT	CASSPGGPATEAFF
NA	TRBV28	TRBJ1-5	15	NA	TGTGCCAGCAGTTTAGCGGGCAGGGGTGACCAGCCCCAGCATTTT	CASSLAGRGDQPQHF
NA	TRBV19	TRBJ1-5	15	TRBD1	TGTGCCAGTAGTCCAGGACAGGGAGATCTTCAGCCCCAGCATTTT	CASSPGQGDLQPQHF
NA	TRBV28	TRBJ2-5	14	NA	TGTGCCAGCAGTTTAGGCCCAGCGCGGGAGACCCAGTACTTC	CASSLGPARETQYF
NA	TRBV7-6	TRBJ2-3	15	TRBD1	TGTGCCAGCAGCTTGAGGACAGGGGCAGCAGATACGCAGTATTTT	CASSLRTGAADTQYF
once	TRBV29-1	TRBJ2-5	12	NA	TGCAGCGCCCGAGGAGGGGGGGGGACCCAGTACTTC	CSARGGGGTQYF
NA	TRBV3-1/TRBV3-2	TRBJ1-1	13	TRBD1	TGTGCCAGCGGGGGACAGGCGAACACTGAAGCTTTCTTT	CASGGQANTEAFF
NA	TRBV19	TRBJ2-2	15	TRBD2	TGTGCCAGTAGTACATTAGCCCCCGGGAGGACACCGGGGAGTTTT	CASSTLAPGRTPGSF
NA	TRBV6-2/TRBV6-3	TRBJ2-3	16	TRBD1	TGTGCCAGCAGTTCCTTCGGGACAGGGCTCAAAGATACGCAGTATTTT	CASSSFGTGLKDTQYF
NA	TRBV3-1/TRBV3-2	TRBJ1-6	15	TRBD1	TGTGCCAGCAGCCAGGCCGGGACAGGGGGCTCACCCCTCCACTTT	CASSQAGTGGSPLHF
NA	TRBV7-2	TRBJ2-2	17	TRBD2	TGTGCCAGCAGTCAGGGGCTAGCGGGAGTTTGGACCGGGGAGCTGTTTTTT	CASSQGLAGVWTGELFF
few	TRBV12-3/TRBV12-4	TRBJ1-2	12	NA	TGTGCCAGCAGCCTTCGGAACTATGGCTACACCTTC	CASSLRNYGYTF
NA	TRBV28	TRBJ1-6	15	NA	TGTGCCAGCAGTTACGACGACAGAGATAATTCACCCCTCCACTTT	CASSYDDRDNSPLHF
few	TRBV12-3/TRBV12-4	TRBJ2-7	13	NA	TGTGCCAGCAGTTCCGCAGGGCGTGGGGAGCAGTACTTC	CASSSAGRGEQYF
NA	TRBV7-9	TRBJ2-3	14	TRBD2	TGTGCCAGCAGCCCCCCTGGGGGGGCAGATACGCAGTATTTT	CASSPPGGADTQYF
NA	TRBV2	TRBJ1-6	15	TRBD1	TGTGCCAGCAGTGGGTTGGACAGGGTGGATTCGGCCCTCCACTTT	CASSGLDRVDSALHF
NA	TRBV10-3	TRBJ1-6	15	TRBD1	TGTGCCATCAGTGGGACAGGGTCCTATAATTCACCCCTCCACTTT	CAISGTGSYNSPLHF
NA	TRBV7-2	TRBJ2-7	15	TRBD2	TGTGCCAGCAGCTCGGGACTAGCGGGGGCGGGGGAGCAGTACTTC	CASSSGLAGAGEQYF
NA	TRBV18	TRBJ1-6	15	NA	TGTGCCAGCTCGAAAATCTGGACAGAGAATTCACCCCTCCACTTT	CASSKIWTENSPLHF
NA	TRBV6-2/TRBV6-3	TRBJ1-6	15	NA	TGTGCCAGCAGTTACGTCGGGACAACTAATTCACCCCTCCACTTT	CASSYVGTTNSPLHF
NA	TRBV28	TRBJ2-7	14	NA	TGTGCCAGCAGTTTGGGGGGAACACTCCACGAGCAGTACTTC	CASSLGGTLHEQYF
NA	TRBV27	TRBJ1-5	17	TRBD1	TGTGCCAGCAGTTTCCGCGGGACAGCCAATGGCAATCAGCCCCAGCATTTT	CASSFRGTANGNQPQHF
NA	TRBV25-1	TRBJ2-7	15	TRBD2	TGTGCCAGCACCCGCCGGCCTAGCGGGAGAGAAGAGCAGTACTTC	CASTRRPSGREEQYF
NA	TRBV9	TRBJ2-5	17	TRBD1	TGTGCCAGCAGCGCCCCAAGGGACAGGGGATCGGAGGAGACCCAGTACTTC	CASSAPRDRGSEETQYF
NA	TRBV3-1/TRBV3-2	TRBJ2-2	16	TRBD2	TGTGCCAGTCTCCTTAGCGGGGGGGCCAGGACCGGGGAGCTGTTTTTT	CASLLSGGARTGELFF
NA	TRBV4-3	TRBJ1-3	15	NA	TGCGCCAGCAGCCATAGTATAAGCTCTGGAAACACCATATATTTT	CASSHSISSGNTIYF
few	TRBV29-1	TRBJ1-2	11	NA	TGCAGCGGGGGGGAGAGCCTAGGCTACACCTTC	CSGGESLGYTF
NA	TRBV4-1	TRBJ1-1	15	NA	TGCGCCAGCAGCCGTTTTTCGACAGTCAACACTGAAGCTTTCTTT	CASSRFSTVNTEAFF
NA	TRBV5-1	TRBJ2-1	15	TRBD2	TGCGCCAGCAGCCTTAGCGGGAGGGCCTCCAATGAGCAGTTCTTC	CASSLSGRASNEQFF
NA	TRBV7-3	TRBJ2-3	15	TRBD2	TGTGCCAGCAGCTTAATTGTGGGGGGGATAGATACGCAGTATTTT	CASSLIVGGIDTQYF
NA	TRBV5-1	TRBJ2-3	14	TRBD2	TGCGCCAGCAGAGTAGCGGGAGAAACAGATACGCAGTATTTT	CASRVAGETDTQYF
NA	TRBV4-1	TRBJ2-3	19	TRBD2	TGCGCCAGCAGCCAAGAACGGACTAGCGGGGGGTTTAGCACAGATACGCAGTATTTT	CASSQERTSGGFSTDTQYF
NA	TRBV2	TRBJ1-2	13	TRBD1	TGTGCCAGCAGTTACCAGGGGGCGGGTGGCTACACCTTC	CASSYQGAGGYTF
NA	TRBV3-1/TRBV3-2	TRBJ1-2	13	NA	TGTGCCAGCAGCTCAGGGTTCGTCTATGGCTACACCTTC	CASSSGFVYGYTF
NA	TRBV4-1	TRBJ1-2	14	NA	TGCGCCAGCAGCCAAGGGCAAGGGGGTCTCGGCTACACCTTC	CASSQGQGGLGYTF
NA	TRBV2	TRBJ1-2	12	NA	TGTGCCAGCAGGCCGGACAGCTATGGCTACACCTTC	CASRPDSYGYTF
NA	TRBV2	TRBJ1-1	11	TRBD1	TGTGCCAGAGGGACAGGCTTTGAAGCTTTCTTT	CARGTGFEAFF
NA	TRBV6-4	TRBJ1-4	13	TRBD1	TGTGCCAGCAGGGGACAGGGGTCTGAAAAACTGTTTTTT	CASRGQGSEKLFF
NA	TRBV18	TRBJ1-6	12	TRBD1	TGTGCCAGCTCACCTGGGGACAGCGTTACTTACTTT	CASSPGDSVTYF
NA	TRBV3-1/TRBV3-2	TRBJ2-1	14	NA	TGTGCCAGCAGCCAAGACTATGCCTACAATGAGCAGTTCTTC	CASSQDYAYNEQFF
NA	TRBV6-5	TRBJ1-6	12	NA	TGTGCCAGCAGCTCAAGCCCCTCACCCCTCCACTTT	CASSSSPSPLHF
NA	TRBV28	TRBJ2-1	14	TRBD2	TGTGCCAGCAGTTTCAGCGGGGGGGCCTATGAGCAGTTCTTC	CASSFSGGAYEQFF
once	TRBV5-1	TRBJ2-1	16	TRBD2	TGCGCCAGCAGCTTGACTAGCGGGAGTTCCTACAATGAGCAGTTCTTC	CASSLTSGSSYNEQFF
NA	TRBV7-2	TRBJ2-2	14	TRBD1	TGTGCCAGCAGCGTCTGGACAGGGGCCGGGGAGCTGTTTTTT	CASSVWTGAGELFF
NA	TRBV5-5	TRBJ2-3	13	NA	TGTGCCAGCAGCTTGGGGTACAGGGAGGGGCAGTATTTT	CASSLGYREGQYF